This T cell receptor (beta chain) was obtained from a study of CD8+CD57+ T cells in acquired aplastic anemia. Study-wide results and caveats: The CD8+ Simpson's diversity of patients and controls was not significantly different.

V was cut by 0 bases and J by 7 bases, with 15 bases left in between. The CDR3 is made up of 15 amino acids. Germline-derived CDR1 and CDR2 are SEHNR and FQNEAQ (reference sequence). CDR3 and TCR beta VDJ profiling relied on a genomic DNA template. TCRdb passed the reads through MiXCR, listing each CDR3 protein once. Among about 400,000 distinct CDR3 sequences, under 80% were seen once, and the ten largest hold 3% to 4.5%. Comments on this clonotype: What it binds is not known.

Sequencing used sorted CD4+, CD8+, or CD8+CD57+ T cells (not recorded which) from PBMCs. The chain joins TRBV7-9 to TRBJ2-5; D perhaps matches TRBD1 (5 bases). The sequence was collected from a human donor in good health, serving as a control. The CDR3 sequence: CASSLARGEMGTQYF. The DNA for the CDR3 is TGTGCCAGCAGCTTAGCAAGGGGCGAAATGGGGACCCAGTACTTC.